Listed below are T cell receptor beta chains from one sample, sequenced in a study of shared clonotypes between healthy human individuals. TCRdb's table, derived via immunoSEQ multiplex PCR, lists solely in-frame clones and lacks some. This table holds 550,000 to 850,000 clones, around 72% found once. Sequencing was done on a sample of memory CD4+ T cells sorted from blood. The receptors shown here come from a woman aged 25 to 39 in good health. The CDR3 runs from the conserved cysteine through the conserved F or W. Fields, in order: CDR3 protein, CDR3 DNA, V gene, D gene, J gene, clone size. D genes are given only for firm matches. Size is stated for part of the rows, as once, few or many counts, or as a class when the clone is expanded.

CDR3aa: CASSRGRGIRLGDYEQYF; CDR3nt: TGTGCCAGTAGTAGAGGGCGGGGGATTCGGCTCGGGGACTACGAGCAGTACTTC; v_gene: TRBV19; d_gene: TRBD2; j_gene: TRBJ2-7; abundance: NA
CDR3aa: CATSGRDRGETQYF; CDR3nt: TGTGCCACCAGCGGGCGGGACAGAGGAGAGACCCAGTACTTC; v_gene: TRBV15; d_gene: NA; j_gene: TRBJ2-5; abundance: NA
CDR3aa: CASGHPFPGEQYF; CDR3nt: TGCGCCAGCGGACACCCTTTCCCGGGGGAGCAGTACTTC; v_gene: TRBV10-1; d_gene: NA; j_gene: TRBJ2-7; abundance: NA
CDR3aa: CASSRRGASPTDTQYF; CDR3nt: TGCGCCAGCAGTCGCAGGGGCGCTTCCCCCACAGATACGCAGTATTTT; v_gene: TRBV23-1; d_gene: NA; j_gene: TRBJ2-3; abundance: NA
CDR3aa: CASSILVRVGTGELFF; CDR3nt: TGTGCCAGTAGTATTTTGGTCAGGGTGGGGACCGGGGAGCTGTTTTTT; v_gene: TRBV19; d_gene: NA; j_gene: TRBJ2-2; abundance: NA
CDR3aa: CASSQDRTSGIQETQYF; CDR3nt: TGCGCCAGCAGCCAAGACCGGACTAGCGGGATACAAGAGACCCAGTACTTC; v_gene: TRBV4-1; d_gene: TRBD2; j_gene: TRBJ2-5; abundance: NA
CDR3aa: CAWRGGGTDTQYF; CDR3nt: TGTGCCTGGAGGGGAGGGGGCACAGATACGCAGTATTTT; v_gene: TRBV30; d_gene: TRBD2; j_gene: TRBJ2-3; abundance: once
CDR3aa: CASSFASGYKYEQYF; CDR3nt: TGTGCCAGCAGCTTTGCGTCGGGATACAAGTACGAGCAGTACTTC; v_gene: TRBV5-6; d_gene: NA; j_gene: TRBJ2-7; abundance: NA
CDR3aa: CASSSGAGEWQPQHF; CDR3nt: TGTGCCAGCAGCTCGGGGGCAGGGGAGTGGCAGCCCCAGCATTTT; v_gene: TRBV7-2; d_gene: NA; j_gene: TRBJ1-5; abundance: NA
CDR3aa: CASSVQATNEKLFF; CDR3nt: TGTGCCAGCAGCGTACAGGCCACTAATGAAAAACTGTTTTTT; v_gene: TRBV28; d_gene: NA; j_gene: TRBJ1-4; abundance: NA
CDR3aa: CASSGPRCAPNTGELFF; CDR3nt: TGTGCCAGCAGTGGACCTAGATGCGCCCCGAACACCGGGGAGCTGTTTTTT; v_gene: TRBV28; d_gene: NA; j_gene: TRBJ2-2; abundance: NA
CDR3aa: CASSATGRPSYEQYF; CDR3nt: TGTGCCAGCTCGGCAACTGGCAGGCCCTCCTACGAGCAGTACTTC; v_gene: TRBV18; d_gene: NA; j_gene: TRBJ2-7; abundance: NA
CDR3aa: CASSLVAKRGNEQFF; CDR3nt: TGTGCCAGCAGCTTAGTTGCCAAACGTGGGAATGAGCAGTTCTTC; v_gene: TRBV7-9; d_gene: NA; j_gene: TRBJ2-1; abundance: NA
CDR3aa: CATSRVTSGRTEQYF; CDR3nt: TGTGCCACCAGCAGGGTGACTAGCGGGAGAACCGAGCAGTACTTC; v_gene: TRBV15; d_gene: TRBD2; j_gene: TRBJ2-7; abundance: few
CDR3aa: CASSPRGLAGTDTQYF; CDR3nt: TGTGCCAGCAGCCCCCGGGGGCTAGCGGGGACAGATACGCAGTATTTT; v_gene: TRBV7-2; d_gene: TRBD2; j_gene: TRBJ2-3; abundance: once
CDR3aa: CASSLDGRMNTEAFF; CDR3nt: TGTGCCAGCAGTCTCGACGGGCGAATGAACACTGAAGCTTTCTTT; v_gene: TRBV2; d_gene: NA; j_gene: TRBJ1-1; abundance: NA
CDR3aa: CASSVLRGGSFQETQYF; CDR3nt: TGTGCCAGCAGCGTACTCCGGGGCGGGAGTTTCCAAGAGACCCAGTACTTC; v_gene: TRBV7-2; d_gene: TRBD2; j_gene: TRBJ2-5; abundance: NA
CDR3aa: CASKGPGSSSYEQYF; CDR3nt: TGTGCCAGCAAGGGACCGGGCAGCTCAAGTTACGAGCAGTACTTC; v_gene: TRBV5-4; d_gene: NA; j_gene: TRBJ2-7; abundance: NA
CDR3aa: CASSPPSGRKDEQFF; CDR3nt: TGCGCCAGCAGCCCACCAAGCGGGAGGAAAGATGAGCAGTTCTTC; v_gene: TRBV4-1; d_gene: TRBD2; j_gene: TRBJ2-1; abundance: NA
CDR3aa: CASSKQPGQGTTGELFF; CDR3nt: TGTGCCAGCAGCAAACAACCGGGACAGGGGACTACCGGGGAGCTGTTTTTT; v_gene: TRBV7-7; d_gene: TRBD1; j_gene: TRBJ2-2; abundance: NA
CDR3aa: CASSPPMDRDETQYF; CDR3nt: TGTGCCAGCTCACCACCGATGGACAGGGATGAGACCCAGTACTTC; v_gene: TRBV18; d_gene: TRBD1; j_gene: TRBJ2-5; abundance: NA
CDR3aa: CASSLGQGATTGELFF; CDR3nt: TGCGCCAGCAGCTTGGGACAGGGGGCGACGACCGGGGAGCTGTTTTTT; v_gene: TRBV5-1; d_gene: TRBD1; j_gene: TRBJ2-2; abundance: NA
CDR3aa: CASSPTAGYTGELFF; CDR3nt: TGTGCCAGCAGTCCTACAGCGGGTTACACCGGGGAGCTGTTTTTT; v_gene: TRBV9; d_gene: NA; j_gene: TRBJ2-2; abundance: NA
CDR3aa: CGGLKRQETQYF; CDR3nt: TGTGGAGGGCTGAAGCGACAAGAGACCCAGTACTTC; v_gene: TRBV27; d_gene: NA; j_gene: TRBJ2-5; abundance: few
CDR3aa: CASSLRGAWGGYTF; CDR3nt: TGCGCCAGCAGCCTAAGGGGGGCTTGGGGTGGCTACACCTTC; v_gene: TRBV23-1; d_gene: NA; j_gene: TRBJ1-2; abundance: NA
CDR3aa: CASSYRLQTPNTEAFF; CDR3nt: TGTGCCAGCAGCTACAGACTCCAGACACCGAACACTGAAGCTTTCTTT; v_gene: TRBV5-4; d_gene: NA; j_gene: TRBJ1-1; abundance: NA
CDR3aa: CSVARQGFEAFF; CDR3nt: TGCAGCGTTGCTCGACAGGGGTTTGAAGCTTTCTTT; v_gene: TRBV29-1; d_gene: TRBD1; j_gene: TRBJ1-1; abundance: NA
CDR3aa: CASSGREGQNEQFF; CDR3nt: TGTGCCAGCAGTGGGAGGGAGGGCCAAAATGAGCAGTTCTTC; v_gene: TRBV27; d_gene: TRBD2; j_gene: TRBJ2-1; abundance: few